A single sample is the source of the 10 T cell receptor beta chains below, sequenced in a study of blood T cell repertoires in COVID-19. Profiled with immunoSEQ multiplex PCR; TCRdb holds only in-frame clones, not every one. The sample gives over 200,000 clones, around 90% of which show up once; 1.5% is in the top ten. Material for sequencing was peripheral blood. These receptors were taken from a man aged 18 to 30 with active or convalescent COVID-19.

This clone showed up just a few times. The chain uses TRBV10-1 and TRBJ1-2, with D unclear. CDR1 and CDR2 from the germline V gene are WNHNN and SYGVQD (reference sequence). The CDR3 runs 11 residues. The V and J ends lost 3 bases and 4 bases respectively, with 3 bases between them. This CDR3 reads CASSDFYGYTF. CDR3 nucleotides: TGCGCCAGCAGTGACTTCTATGGCTACACCTTC.

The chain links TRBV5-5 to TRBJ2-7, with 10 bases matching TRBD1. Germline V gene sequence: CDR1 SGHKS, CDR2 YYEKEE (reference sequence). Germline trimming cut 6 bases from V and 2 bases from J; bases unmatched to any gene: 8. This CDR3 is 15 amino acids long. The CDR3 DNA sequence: TGTGCCAGCACCTCTCAGGGGACAGGGGCCTACGAGCAGTACTTC. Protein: CASTSQGTGAYEQYF.

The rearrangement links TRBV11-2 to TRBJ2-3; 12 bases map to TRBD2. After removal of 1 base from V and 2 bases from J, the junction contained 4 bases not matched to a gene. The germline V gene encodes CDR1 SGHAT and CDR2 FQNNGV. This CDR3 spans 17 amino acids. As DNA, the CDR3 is TGTGCCAGCAGCTTAGTGGGACTAGCGGGCCACACAGATACGCAGTATTTT. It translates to CASSLVGLAGHTDTQYF. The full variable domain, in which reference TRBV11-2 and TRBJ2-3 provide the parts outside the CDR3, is EAGVAQSPRYKIIEKRQSVAFWCNPISGHATLYWYQQILGQGPKLLIQFQNNGVVDDSQLPKDRFSAERLKGVDSTLKIQPAKLEDSAVYLCASSLVGLAGHTDTQYFGPGTRLTVL.

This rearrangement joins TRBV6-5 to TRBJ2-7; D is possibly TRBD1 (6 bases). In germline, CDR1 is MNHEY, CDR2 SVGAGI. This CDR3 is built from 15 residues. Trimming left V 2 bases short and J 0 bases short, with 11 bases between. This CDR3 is CASSYDHRASYEQYF. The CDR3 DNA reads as TGTGCCAGCAGTTACGACCACAGGGCCTCCTACGAGCAGTACTTC.

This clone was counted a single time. The CDR3 DNA sequence: TGCAGCGTTGGTCCCGGGACAGGGAACACTGAAGCTTTCTTT. Its translation: CSVGPGTGNTEAFF. The rearrangement joins TRBV29-1 to TRBJ1-1; TRBD1 agrees at 8 bases. CDR1 is SQVTM, CDR2 ANQGSEA, per germline. V was pared by 4 bases and J by 1 base, with 5 bases of the junction left unmatched. The CDR3 consists of 14 residues.

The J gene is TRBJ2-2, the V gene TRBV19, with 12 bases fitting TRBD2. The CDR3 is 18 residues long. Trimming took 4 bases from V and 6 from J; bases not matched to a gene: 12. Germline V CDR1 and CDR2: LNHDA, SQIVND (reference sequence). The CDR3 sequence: CASSTRPTSGRVSGELFF. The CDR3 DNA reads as TGTGCCAGTAGTACCCGCCCGACTAGCGGGAGAGTTTCCGGGGAGCTGTTTTTT.

The CDR3 reads CASSASGGIEQYF. The CDR3, as DNA: TGTGCCAGCAGTGCTAGCGGGGGGATCGAGCAGTACTTC. The gene calls are TRBV27 and TRBJ2-7, with TRBD2 matching over 11 bases. Germline assignment: CDR1 MNHEY and CDR2 SMNVEV (reference sequence). Trimming took 5 bases from V and 6 from J; bases not matched to a gene: 3. There are 13 residues in the CDR3.

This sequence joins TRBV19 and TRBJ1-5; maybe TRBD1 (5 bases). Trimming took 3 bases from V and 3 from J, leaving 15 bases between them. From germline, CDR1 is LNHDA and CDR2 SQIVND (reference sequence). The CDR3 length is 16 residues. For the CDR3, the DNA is TGTGCCAGTAGTATCCTGGGGGACTCAAACAATCAGCCCCAGCATTTT. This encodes CASSILGDSNNQPQHF.

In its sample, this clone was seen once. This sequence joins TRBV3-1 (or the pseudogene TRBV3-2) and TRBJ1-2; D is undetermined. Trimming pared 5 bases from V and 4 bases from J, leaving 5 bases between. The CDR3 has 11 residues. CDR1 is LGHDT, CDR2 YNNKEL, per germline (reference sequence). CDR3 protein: CASSGGYGYTF. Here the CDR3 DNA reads TGTGCCAGCAGCGGAGGCTATGGCTACACCTTC.

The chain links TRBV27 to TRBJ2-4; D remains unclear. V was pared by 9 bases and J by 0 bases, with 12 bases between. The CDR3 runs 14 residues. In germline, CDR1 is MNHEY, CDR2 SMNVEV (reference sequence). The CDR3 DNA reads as TGTGCCAGTGCCCCTCCCGGAGCCAAAAACATTCAGTACTTC. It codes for CASAPPGAKNIQYF.